Below are 8 T cell receptor beta chains sequenced from a single sample in a study of T-cell memory formation after mild COVID-19. In TCRdb, the 5' RACE reads were re-called with MiXCR into one record per CDR3 protein. The data hold nearly 200,000 distinct CDR3 sequences, with approximately 16% observed a single time. Sequenced material: PBMCs or a T cell subset sorted from them (not recorded which). These receptor sequences come from an adult woman who had mild COVID-19 (a few samples of this study predate the infection). Cell type and time point are not known.

The V gene is TRBV6-6, the J gene TRBJ1-6; 10 bases map to TRBD1. The CDR3 sequence is 15 residues long. Germline V gene lookup returns CDR1 MNHNY and CDR2 SVGAGI (reference sequence). V was clipped by 6 bases and J by 10 bases; unmatched bases: 9. CDR3 bases: TGTGCCAGCAGCCTCCTCGGACAGGGGGAATCACCCCTCCACTTT. This translates into CASSLLGQGESPLHF.

This clonotype was observed at least ten times. This chain uses TRBV4-2 with TRBJ2-1; 15 nucleotides agree with TRBD2. This CDR3 has 15 residues. Germline V gives CDR1 LGHNA, CDR2 YNFKEQ. J gave up 9 bases and V 4 bases, and 4 bases lay outside the gene matches. The CDR3: CASSRTSGGALEQFF. DNA for the CDR3: TGTGCCAGCAGCCGGACTAGCGGGGGGGCCCTTGAGCAGTTCTTC.

V and J are TRBV7-2 and TRBJ1-2, with unresolved D. The CDR3 is made up of 15 amino acids. Germline CDR1 and CDR2: SGHTA and FQGNSA. V was clipped by 5 bases and J by 2 bases, with 15 bases between them. The CDR3 DNA is TGTGCCAGCAGCATCGGATTGGGGAAGAACTATGGCTACACCTTC. It yields the protein CASSIGLGKNYGYTF.

V is TRBV5-6 and J is TRBJ2-5; D is perhaps TRBD2 (7 bases). V was cut by 9 bases and J by 5 bases, with 17 bases left in between. This CDR3 has 13 residues. Germline lookup yields CDR1 SGHDT and CDR2 YYEEEE. CDR3 sequence (DNA): TGTGCCACCTCAAGGGGGGGAGCGGAGACCCAGTACTTC. It codes for CATSRGGAETQYF.

The chain has TRBV3-1 and TRBJ1-2; the D gene is possibly TRBD1 (5 bases). CDR3 length: 15 residues. V was clipped by 0 bases and J by 5 bases, with 13 bases between them. Looked up from germline, CDR1 is LGHDT and CDR2 is YNNKEL (reference sequence). CDR3 region: CASSQDRAGTYGYTF. CDR3 nucleotide sequence: TGTGCCAGCAGCCAAGATAGGGCAGGGACGTATGGCTACACCTTC.

This clonotype appeared a few times. The genes are TRBV12-3 or TRBV12-4 and TRBJ2-1; D gene unclear. The CDR3 spans 14 residues. Trimming took off 6 bases at V and 7 bases at J, with 16 bases between the two ends. CDR3 protein: CASSARLVSNEQFF. The CDR3 DNA sequence: TGTGCCAGCAGCGCTAGGCTAGTTTCGAATGAGCAGTTCTTC.

V and J are TRBV12-3 or TRBV12-4 and TRBJ1-1; tentatively, D is TRBD1 (5 bases). This CDR3 contains 14 residues. V dropped 1 base and J dropped 4 bases, with 10 bases sitting between them. CDR3 nucleotide sequence: TGTGCCAGCAGTTTAGATGGGGCTTCCACTGAAGCTTTCTTT. Translated: CASSLDGASTEAFF.

A few counts support this clonotype. This chain uses TRBV29-1 with TRBJ1-2, with D perhaps matching TRBD1 (6 bases). Trimming stripped 2 bases from V and 4 bases from J, with 11 bases between. The CDR3 sequence is 13 residues long. Germline V lookup: CDR1 SQVTM, CDR2 ANQGSEA. CDR3 sequence (DNA): TGCAGCGTTGAATGGGGGGCGAGCTATGGCTACACCTTC. Protein: CSVEWGASYGYTF.